This T cell receptor (beta chain) was recovered during a study of blood T cell repertoires in COVID-19 (TCRdb year 2020). At the level of the whole study: Samples covering the acute and convalescent phases of COVID-19 were provided by collaborators in the United States, Italy and Spain. The samples were drawn from two sources: the first 160 participants of the ongoing ImmuneRACE study, and about 1,300 subjects contributed by 6 global collaborators. The material from the prospective study consisted of cDNA or gDNA derived from T cells, B-cell-depleted T cells, or PBMCs. Nearly every sample came with metadata listing a de-identified subject ID, COVID-19 status, age in years and sex. Subjects who had been exposed to COVID-19, were actively infected with it, or had recovered from it provided the deeply sampled blood TCRbeta repertoires that made up the dataset. A freely available public database, intended as a resource for researchers studying the immune response to SARS-CoV-2, is where the repertoires were released. HLA class I and class II types, where available, came from metadata supplied by the sample provider rather than from assay-based typing. General findings and caveats noted by the study authors: Clinical and demographic metadata were provided uncurated, with the amount varying by source and participant.

TCRbeta CDR3 regions were amplified from genomic DNA by means of the immunoSEQ Assay, a bias-controlled multiplex PCR. Per the source publication's procedure: The number of nucleated cells in each sample was estimated from the amplification of reference gene primers within the assay. To quantify the absolute abundance of each unique TCRbeta CDR3 rearrangement, sequence reads were collapsed and filtered. For each sample, productive Simpson clonality was calculated by taking the square root of Simpson's diversity index across productive rearrangements. TCRdb limited this immuneACCESS table to in-frame rearrangements with V and J called. A share of clones is missing; checked studies link under half to unresolved V genes, and the rest is unexplained. The V and J calls and clone size come from that table; D and trimming were worked out from the DNA. The sample table contains about 220,000 clones; only one count was recorded for roughly 85% of them. The ten largest clones add up to 3.6% of the sample.

Collaborating institutions collected whole blood in K2EDTA tubes following their own protocols. For TCRbeta analysis, collaborators shipped samples as frozen whole blood, isolated PBMCs, or DNA extracted from either of those sample types. For this clone: This receptor's antigen is unknown. Per-base quality was not reported, and no clone a single base away is much larger than it.

CDR1 is given as ENHRY and CDR2 as SYGVKD, both from the germline V gene. V ends up 8 bases short and J 0 bases short, with an unmatched junction base count of 7. From the cysteine through the phenylalanine, the CDR3 covers 15 amino acids. Only CDR3 DNA is held: 45 bases, read in frame from base 1. The sequence came from an elderly woman with acute or convalescent COVID-19. The sequence joins TRBV10-3 to TRBJ1-2, with 9 bases aligning to TRBD1. The sequencing sample was made of peripheral blood. The DNA sequence follows: TGTGCCATCGCGGACAGGGGCCTTCCTAACTATGGCTACACCTTC. Translation gives CAIADRGLPNYGYTF.